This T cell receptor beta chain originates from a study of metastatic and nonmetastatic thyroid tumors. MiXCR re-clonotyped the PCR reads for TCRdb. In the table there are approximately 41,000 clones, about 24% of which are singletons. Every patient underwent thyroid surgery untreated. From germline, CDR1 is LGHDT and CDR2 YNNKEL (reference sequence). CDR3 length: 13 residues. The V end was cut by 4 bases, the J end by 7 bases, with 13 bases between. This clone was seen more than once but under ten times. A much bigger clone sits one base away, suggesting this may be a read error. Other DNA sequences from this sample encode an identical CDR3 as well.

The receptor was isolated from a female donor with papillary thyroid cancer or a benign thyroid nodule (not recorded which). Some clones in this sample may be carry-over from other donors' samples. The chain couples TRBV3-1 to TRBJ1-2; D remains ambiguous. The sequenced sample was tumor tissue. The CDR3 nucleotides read TGTGCCAGCAGCCCCGGGGAGGAGGCTGGCTACACCTTC. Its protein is CASSPGEEAGYTF.